The subject of this entry is one TCR beta chain. Per the original methods: The authors estimated nucleated cell counts from reference gene primer amplification. This table comes from immunoSEQ multiplex PCR, and its TCRdb copy is limited to in-frame clones, with some not included. The V and J calls and clone size come from that table; D and trimming were worked out from the DNA. This sample yields 85,000 to 95,000 clones, of which roughly nine tenths are seen a single time; around 5.2% belongs to the top ten. This sample stems from a study of blood T cell repertoires in COVID-19. Turning to the study itself: Acute and convalescent COVID-19 samples came from the United States, Italy and Spain. PBMCs, B-cell-depleted T cells, or T cells were the source of the cDNA or gDNA that made up the material.

The CDR3 runs to 16 residues. CDR1 is LGHDT and CDR2 is YNNKEL in the germline V gene (reference sequence). The ends lost 0 bases at V and 3 bases at J; junction bases unmatched: 7. J is TRBJ2-7 and V is TRBV3-1 (or the pseudogene TRBV3-2); TRBD2 agrees at 8 bases. The receptor was derived from a woman aged 80 or older with active COVID-19. The sequenced sample consisted of peripheral blood. This chain's CDR3 is CASSQDLERGYYEQYF. Written as DNA, the CDR3 is TGTGCCAGCAGCCAAGATCTTGAGCGGGGGTACTACGAGCAGTACTTC.